The 26 T cell receptor beta chains below were found in one sample sequenced in a study of cytomegalovirus exposure and HLA in healthy donors. TCRdb's copy holds only in-frame clones and misses some; the assay was immunoSEQ multiplex PCR. The sample has approximately 110,000 clones, about 93% seen once; the top ten hold 1% to 1.5%. The sequenced sample was PBMCs. These receptors all come from a woman in her late teens or twenties in good health and CMV-seronegative.

DNA of the CDR3: TGTGCCAGCAGTGACCTGGCACGCGGAGCAGATACGCAGTATTTT. This codes for CASSDLARGADTQYF. The gene calls are TRBV6-1 and TRBJ2-3; D unresolved. The CDR3 length is 15 residues. Per germline, CDR1 MNHNS and CDR2 SASEGT. V gave up 3 bases and J gave up 4 bases, with 14 bases separating them.

The table lists this clone with a count of one. J is TRBJ1-2 and V is TRBV19; a weak D match, TRBD1 (5 bases). Germline lookup yields CDR1 LNHDA and CDR2 SQIVND (reference sequence). The CDR3 extends over 15 amino acids. Trimming cost V 5 bases and J 4 bases, with 17 bases left between them. The DNA for the CDR3 is TGTGCCAGTAGTTGGGCAGGGCTTTCGATCTATGGCTACACCTTC. Amino acids: CASSWAGLSIYGYTF. The full variable domain, its missing parts supplied by reference TRBV19 and TRBJ1-2, is DGGITQSPKYLFRKEGQNVTLSCEQNLNHDAMYWYRQDPGQGLRLIYYSQIVNDFQKGDIAEGYSVSREKKESFPLTVTSAQKNPTAFYLCASSWAGLSIYGYTFGSGTRLTVV.

This chain connects TRBV9 to TRBJ2-1; 7 bases fit TRBD2. The germline CDR1 and CDR2 sequences are SGDLS and YYNGEE. Trimming took 2 bases from V and 0 from J; bases not matched to a gene: 2. This CDR3 is 15 amino acids long. In DNA form, the CDR3 reads TGTGCCAGCAGCGTGGGGGGGGGCTCCTACAATGAGCAGTTCTTC. Its translation: CASSVGGGSYNEQFF.

This chain uses TRBV11-2 with TRBJ2-3; the match to TRBD1 covers 8 bases. This CDR3 spans 16 amino acids. V lost 4 bases and J lost 3; bases outside the gene matches: 9. Germline V gives CDR1 SGHAT, CDR2 FQNNGV. CDR3 protein: CASSSRLDRETDTQYF. The CDR3 bases are TGTGCCAGCAGCTCCCGGCTGGACAGGGAAACAGATACGCAGTATTTT.

This chain connects TRBV27 to TRBJ2-7; weak D call: TRBD1 (6 bases). V was shortened by 4 bases and J by 2 bases, with 12 bases between the two germline ends. CDR1 and CDR2 from the germline V gene are MNHEY and SMNVEV (reference sequence). The CDR3 totals 14 residues. The CDR3 nucleotides are TGTGCCAGCAGTTCCGGGACACTGCCCTACGAGCAGTACTTC. This encodes CASSSGTLPYEQYF.

This sequence joins TRBV7-6 and TRBJ2-7, with TRBD2 matching 7 bases. CDR1 and CDR2 from the germline V gene are SGHVS and FNYEAQ. V lost 3 bases, J lost 0 bases, and 5 bases stayed unmatched. The CDR3 has 15 residues. The CDR3 DNA reads TGTGCCAGCAGCTTGGGACGGGGGGACTCCTACGAGCAGTACTTC. Its translation: CASSLGRGDSYEQYF. Using reference TRBV7-6 and TRBJ2-7 for the parts outside the CDR3, the full variable domain is GAGVSQSPRYKVTKRGQDVALRCDPISGHVSLYWYRQALGQGPEFLTYFNYEAQQDKSGLPNDRFSAERPEGSISTLTIQRTEQRDSAMYRCASSLGRGDSYEQYFGPGTRLTVT.

The chain joins TRBV27 to TRBJ1-6; D unresolved. There are 14 residues in the CDR3. Per the germline V gene, CDR1 is MNHEY and CDR2 is SMNVEV (reference sequence). V gave up 3 bases and J gave up 7 bases, with 10 bases separating them. CDR3 bases: TGTGCCAGCAGTTTTGGAGAGTCAAATTCACCCCTCCACTTT. Translating it yields CASSFGESNSPLHF.

This rearrangement joins TRBV23-1 to TRBJ2-3; D might be TRBD1 (5 bases). TRBV23-1 has ORF status, its function being uncertain. The V end lost 3 bases, the J end lost 1 base, and 5 bases lay between the germline ends. The CDR3 length is 13 residues. This CDR3 reads CASSHRGTDTQYF. The CDR3 nucleotides read TGCGCCAGCAGTCACAGGGGCACAGATACGCAGTATTTT.

The J gene is TRBJ1-3, the V gene TRBV19, with 7 bases fitting TRBD1. This CDR3 region has 15 residues. J gave up 0 bases and V 9 bases, and 8 bases lay outside the gene matches. CDR1 is LNHDA and CDR2 is SQIVND in the germline V gene (reference sequence). The CDR3 DNA reads TGTGCCAGCAATCCGGGACAGCACTCTGGAAACACCATATATTTT. It translates to CASNPGQHSGNTIYF.

The V and J genes are TRBV6-6 and TRBJ2-7; tentatively, D is TRBD2 (6 bases). V gave up 7 bases and J gave up 4 bases, with 8 bases separating them. Germline lookup yields CDR1 MNHNY and CDR2 SVGAGI (reference sequence). The CDR3 is made up of 11 amino acids. The CDR3 coding sequence is TGTGCCAGCACGGAGGGATACGAGCAGTACTTC. It encodes CASTEGYEQYF.

The rearrangement joins TRBV11-2 to TRBJ2-7; 8 nucleotides line up with TRBD1. The CDR3 extends over 16 amino acids. Germline V CDR1 and CDR2: SGHAT, FQNNGV. The V and J ends lost 0 bases and 3 bases, in that order; junction bases with no gene match: 7. CDR3 DNA: TGTGCCAGCAGCTTAGAGGGCAGGGGGCTCTTCTACGAGCAGTACTTC. Protein sequence: CASSLEGRGLFYEQYF.

This chain joins TRBV7-9 and TRBJ2-3; D ambiguous. Per germline, CDR1 SEHNR and CDR2 FQNEAQ (reference sequence). The V end lost 6 bases, the J end lost 2 bases, and 3 bases lay between the germline ends. The CDR3 has 11 residues. The CDR3 spells CASRYTDTQYF. CDR3 coding DNA: TGTGCCAGCAGATACACAGATACGCAGTATTTT. Combining the CDR3 with reference TRBV7-9 and TRBJ2-3 gives the whole variable domain DTGVSQNPRHKITKRGQNVTFRCDPISEHNRLYWYRQTLGQGPEFLTYFQNEAQLEKSRLLSDRFSAERPKGSFSTLEIQRTEQGDSAMYLCASRYTDTQYFGPGTRLTVL.

The chain links TRBV4-1 to TRBJ2-7; D might be TRBD1 (6 bases). From germline, CDR1 is MGHRA and CDR2 YSYEKL. CDR3 size: 16 residues. The germline V and J ends were trimmed by 1 base and 2 bases, with 15 bases remaining between them. The CDR3 nucleotides read TGCGCCAGCAGCCAAGTTTCTACAGGGTCAGCCTACGAGCAGTACTTC. It yields the protein CASSQVSTGSAYEQYF.

The rearrangement uses TRBV2 and TRBJ2-3; 8 bases are shared with TRBD2. The CDR3 covers 15 residues. The trim removed 3 bases at V and 1 base at J, leaving 3 bases unmatched. Per germline, CDR1 SNHLY and CDR2 FYNNEI. The CDR3 bases are TGTGCCAGCAGTGACCCAGCGGGGGGCACAGATACGCAGTATTTT. Translating gives CASSDPAGGTDTQYF.

The chain combines TRBV9 with TRBJ1-2, with 8 bases matching TRBD1. V dropped 4 bases and J dropped 3; count of bases not matched to a gene: 14. Germline V gene lookup returns CDR1 SGDLS and CDR2 YYNGEE. This CDR3 has 17 amino acids. The CDR3 loop reads CASSFGQGGDTYYGYTF. The CDR3 DNA reads TGTGCCAGCAGCTTCGGACAGGGCGGCGATACCTACTATGGCTACACCTTC.

The chain joins TRBV7-2 to TRBJ2-1; TRBD1 agrees at 10 bases. After removal of 5 bases from V and 4 bases from J, the junction contained 5 bases not matched to a gene. The CDR3 contains 15 residues. The germline V gene encodes CDR1 SGHTA and CDR2 FQGNSA. In nucleotides, the CDR3 is TGTGCCAGCAGCCCCTTGGGACAGGGGTACAATGAGCAGTTCTTC. Its protein is CASSPLGQGYNEQFF.

The rearrangement uses TRBV19 and TRBJ1-1; 8 nucleotides agree with TRBD1. V shed 5 bases, J shed 0 bases, and the junction held 5 bases outside the gene matches. CDR1 is LNHDA, CDR2 SQIVND, per germline (reference sequence). The CDR3 is 15 amino acids. The CDR3 sequence is CASSARDRLNTEAFF. DNA for the CDR3: TGTGCCAGTAGTGCCCGGGACAGGTTGAACACTGAAGCTTTCTTT.

This clone was recorded a few times. The rearrangement joins TRBV30 to TRBJ1-4; tentatively, D is TRBD1 (6 bases). Between the trimmed V and J ends, which lost 3 bases and 4 bases, there was a span of 12 bases. The CDR3 extends over 14 amino acids. Germline assignment: CDR1 GTSNPN and CDR2 SVGIG (reference sequence). CDR3 nucleotide sequence: TGTGCCTGGAGCAGGGGTCAGAATAATGAAAAACTGTTTTTT. Amino acids: CAWSRGQNNEKLFF. Full variable domain (rest looked up from reference TRBV30 and TRBJ1-4): SQTIHQWPATLVQPVGSPLSLECTVEGTSNPNLYWYRQAAGRGLQLLFYSVGIGQISSEVPQNLSASRPQDRQFILSSKKLLLSDSGFYLCAWSRGQNNEKLFFGSGTQLSVL.

This clone occurred once. J is TRBJ2-5 and V is TRBV6-1, with a possible D match to TRBD1 (6 bases). The germline V and J ends were trimmed by 5 bases and 3 bases, with 16 bases remaining between them. Germline-derived CDR1 and CDR2 are MNHNS and SASEGT. The CDR3 totals 15 residues. The CDR3 DNA reads as TGTGCCAGCAGTCGGGGAAGGACAGACAAAGAGACCCAGTACTTC. Translating it yields CASSRGRTDKETQYF.

V usage is TRBV29-1 and J usage is TRBJ2-5; TRBD2 might be the D (6 bases). V lost 5 bases, J lost 5 bases, and 15 bases lay in between. CDR1 and CDR2 from the germline V gene are SQVTM and ANQGSEA. There are 13 residues in the CDR3. For the CDR3, the DNA is TGCAGCGTTAGTGTCTTCCGGGGGGAGACCCAGTACTTC. This codes for CSVSVFRGETQYF. Variable domain in full (rest from reference TRBV29-1 and TRBJ2-5): SAVISQKPSRDICQRGTSLTIQCQVDSQVTMMFWYRQQPGQSLTLIATANQGSEATYESGFVIDKFPISRPNLTFSTLTVSNMSPEDSSIYLCSVSVFRGETQYFGPGTRLLVL.

The chain carries TRBV7-9 and TRBJ1-3, with D perhaps TRBD1 (6 bases). Germline V gives CDR1 SEHNR, CDR2 FQNEAQ (reference sequence). The V end lost 5 bases, the J end lost 3 bases, and 11 bases lay between the germline ends. This CDR3 comprises 14 residues. CDR3 protein: CASSTLQGGNTIYF. CDR3 coding DNA: TGTGCCAGCAGCACGCTACAGGGTGGAAACACCATATATTTT.

This chain uses TRBV27 with TRBJ1-5; TRBD1 matches 9 bases. V shed 5 bases, J shed 6 bases, and the junction held 8 bases outside the gene matches. The CDR3 loop spans 15 amino acids. Germline V gene lookup returns CDR1 MNHEY and CDR2 SMNVEV (reference sequence). CDR3 in amino acids: CASSPLQGAPQPQHF. CDR3 DNA: TGTGCCAGCAGTCCCCTACAGGGGGCCCCTCAGCCCCAGCATTTT.

The V gene is TRBV30, the J gene TRBJ1-5, with TRBD1 identical over 7 bases. The V segment lost 0 bases and the J segment 7 bases; nucleotides outside the gene matches: 6. CDR3 size: 14 residues. Germline CDR1 reads GTSNPN; CDR2 reads SVGIG (reference sequence). CDR3 sequence reads: CAWSVQTGRQPQHF. CDR3 nucleotides: TGTGCCTGGAGTGTACAGACAGGGAGGCAGCCCCAGCATTTT.

This clone was seen just once. This chain connects TRBV10-3 to TRBJ2-2, with 7 nucleotides matching TRBD1. The germline V gene encodes CDR1 ENHRY and CDR2 SYGVKD. CDR3 length: 16 amino acids. The J segment lost 4 bases and the V segment lost 2 bases, leaving 7 bases of the junction unmatched. Here the CDR3 DNA reads TGTGCCATCAGTGAGAGCTTAAGGGGGCGCACCGGGGAGCTGTTTTTT. Amino acid sequence: CAISESLRGRTGELFF.

V and J are TRBV6-1 and TRBJ2-2; no clear D gene. The V and J ends lost 7 bases and 1 base respectively, with 7 bases between them. The CDR3 length is 13 residues. CDR1 and CDR2 from the germline V gene are MNHNS and SASEGT. This CDR3 reads CASISENTGELFF. The CDR3 nucleotides read TGTGCCAGCATATCAGAGAACACCGGGGAGCTGTTTTTT.

The J gene is TRBJ2-1, the V gene TRBV6-5; TRBD1 might be the D (5 bases). The CDR3 has 14 residues. The germline gives CDR1 MNHEY, CDR2 SVGAGI. The V end lost 0 bases, the J end lost 7 bases, and 10 bases lay between the germline ends. The CDR3 reads CASSYSGPLNEQFF. The CDR3 region has the DNA TGTGCCAGCAGTTACTCGGGGCCCTTGAATGAGCAGTTCTTC.